These 12 T cell receptor beta chains were all obtained from the same sample, sequenced in a study of T-cell reconstitution after alpha-beta-depleted transplantation in children. The TCRbeta library was prepared with unique molecular identifiers. TCRdb re-analysed the PCR reads in MiXCR, keeping a single row per CDR3 protein. The repertoire holds under 750,000 distinct CDR3 sequences, with more than 20% as singletons. This material consisted of PBMCs, mostly from graft donor cells, taken 360 days after TCRalphabeta/CD19-depleted stem cell transplant. These receptor sequences come from a boy less than two years old who had a stem cell transplant for acute myeloid leukemia, so the T cells may come from the graft donor.

CDR3 bases: TGTGCCAGCAGCTTGCCAGACAGGGAGGGCCTGAACACTGAAGCTTTCTTT. The encoded protein is CASSLPDREGLNTEAFF. V is TRBV5-6 and J is TRBJ1-1; TRBD1 matches 7 bases. The V segment lost 1 base and the J segment 0 bases; nucleotides outside the gene matches: 9. The CDR3 loop spans 17 amino acids. In germline, CDR1 is SGHDT, CDR2 YYEEEE.

This chain uses TRBV7-3 with TRBJ2-2; perhaps TRBD1 as D (5 bases). Between the trimmed V and J ends, which lost 3 bases and 1 base, there was a span of 9 bases. Germline V gene sequence: CDR1 SGHTA, CDR2 FQGTGA. The CDR3 consists of 15 residues. CDR3 loop: CASSLDNRNTGELFF. DNA for the CDR3: TGTGCCAGCAGCTTGGACAATCGGAACACCGGGGAGCTGTTTTTT.

The CDR3 sequence: CASSVGPPEGDMNTEAFF. The CDR3 DNA is TGTGCCAGCAGCGTAGGACCGCCGGAGGGGGATATGAACACTGAAGCTTTCTTT. The chain uses TRBV9 and TRBJ1-1; tentatively, D is TRBD1 (6 bases). Trimming pared 0 bases from V and 0 bases from J, leaving 18 bases between. Germline V gene sequence: CDR1 SGDLS, CDR2 YYNGEE. This CDR3 region has 18 residues.

The gene calls are TRBV5-1 and TRBJ2-1, with D unclear. Looked up from germline, CDR1 is SGHRS and CDR2 is YFSETQ. The CDR3 sequence is 15 residues long. V lost 0 bases and J 0 bases, leaving 7 bases between the germline ends. The DNA for the CDR3 is TGCGCCAGCAGCTTGGACGCCGGCTCCTACAATGAGCAGTTCTTC. Protein: CASSLDAGSYNEQFF. Complete variable domain (other parts from reference TRBV5-1 and TRBJ2-1): KAGVTQTPRYLIKTRGQQVTLSCSPISGHRSVSWYQQTPGQGLQFLFEYFSETQRNKGNFPGRFSGRQFSNSRSEMNVSTLELGDSALYLCASSLDAGSYNEQFFGPGTRLTVL.

The sample holds many counts of this clonotype. The rearrangement joins TRBV9 to TRBJ2-1; D tentatively reads TRBD1 or TRBD2 (6 bases each). The CDR3 contains 16 residues. Germline lookup yields CDR1 SGDLS and CDR2 YYNGEE. With 1 base removed from V and 8 bases from J, the gap between germline ends came to 19 bases. The CDR3 sequence: CASSVNGGTPRDEQFF. CDR3 in DNA: TGTGCCAGCAGCGTAAATGGCGGGACACCGCGGGATGAGCAGTTCTTC.

This clonotype has only one observation. This chain joins TRBV27 and TRBJ2-6; TRBD1 matches at 7 bases. Trimming at V came to 6 bases and at J to 2 bases, leaving 10 bases not matched to a gene. Germline V CDR1 and CDR2: MNHEY, SMNVEV (reference sequence). The CDR3 covers 17 residues. The CDR3 DNA sequence: TGTGCCAGCAGCGAAGGGGGCTCCTTCGCTGGGGCCAACGTCCTGACTTTC. Translating it yields CASSEGGSFAGANVLTF.

This clonotype was detected many times. The J gene is TRBJ2-1, the V gene TRBV4-3, with D perhaps matching TRBD1 (5 bases). The V gene's germline CDR1 is LGHNA and CDR2 YSLEER. Trimming took 0 bases from V and 0 from J, leaving 9 bases between them. This CDR3 region has 16 residues. This CDR3 reads CASSQEQASSYNEQFF. The CDR3 nucleotides are TGCGCCAGCAGCCAAGAACAGGCCAGCTCCTACAATGAGCAGTTCTTC.

This clonotype was seen repeatedly, ten times or more. This chain joins TRBV6-5 and TRBJ1-1; possible D gene TRBD1, 5 bases. The length of the CDR3 is 17 residues. The ends were cut back, 2 bases at V and 4 bases at J, with 20 bases in the middle. Per germline, CDR1 MNHEY and CDR2 SVGAGI. The CDR3 bases are TGTGCCAGCAGTTACGCACAGAGGGGATCCCGAAGCACTGAAGCTTTCTTT. Its translation is CASSYAQRGSRSTEAFF.

This clonotype was detected only a few times. The chain couples TRBV20-1 to TRBJ2-1; 10 nucleotides align to TRBD2. Germline V gives CDR1 DFQATT, CDR2 SNEGSKA (reference sequence). V was clipped by 1 base and J by 13 bases; unmatched bases: 4. The CDR3 length is 12 residues. The CDR3 sequence: CSARASGGPQFF. The CDR3 region has the DNA TGCAGTGCTAGAGCTAGCGGGGGCCCCCAGTTCTTC.

The chain combines TRBV6-1 with TRBJ2-5, with 12 positions matching TRBD2. Per the germline V gene, CDR1 is MNHNS and CDR2 is SASEGT. There are 16 residues in the CDR3. V lost 6 bases, J lost 0 bases, and 5 bases stayed unmatched. CDR3 in amino acids: CASRKTSGGHQETQYF. DNA of the CDR3: TGTGCCAGCAGAAAGACTAGCGGGGGACACCAAGAGACCCAGTACTTC.

V gene TRBV9 combines with J gene TRBJ2-2, with D possibly matching TRBD2 (6 bases). CDR1 is SGDLS and CDR2 is YYNGEE in the germline V gene. CDR3 size: 16 residues. Trimming stripped 0 bases from V and 3 bases from J, with 12 bases between. CDR3 DNA sequence: TGTGCCAGCAGCGTAGATCTCCCGGGGGACACCGGGGAGCTGTTTTTT. Protein sequence: CASSVDLPGDTGELFF.

The chain joins TRBV20-1 to TRBJ2-7, with D perhaps TRBD1 (5 bases). This CDR3 region has 13 residues. The germline gives CDR1 DFQATT, CDR2 SNEGSKA (reference sequence). The ends were cut back, 2 bases at V and 0 bases at J, with 8 bases in the middle. CDR3 protein: CSARQGRSYEQYF. As DNA, the CDR3 is TGCAGTGCTAGACAGGGTCGCTCCTACGAGCAGTACTTC.